This paragraph reports one T cell receptor (beta chain). Its antigen is as yet unknown. These data are taken from a study of T cell clonotyping in hematopoietic cell transplantation. Clones were sequenced by immunoSEQ multiplex PCR, and TCRdb holds only the in-frame ones, with some missing. The sample lists tens of thousands of clones; roughly 94% were seen once. Study-wide points: Cells were unsorted, so CD4 and CD8 contributions were not separated. Graft donor and pretransplant recipient Inverse Simpson Index values predicted broader posttransplant TCR diversity. After transplant, recipient diversity fell while pathologically expanded clonotypes grew through day 180.

Germline CDR1 and CDR2: MDHEN and SYDVKM. The CDR3 has 10 amino acids. Trimming left V 11 bases short and J 4 bases short, with 8 bases between. The chain recombines TRBV28 with TRBJ1-2; the D gene is possibly TRBD1 (5 bases). The sample taken for sequencing was peripheral blood mononuclear cells. The sequence was obtained from a woman between 50 and 59 years old in good health. Some clones in this sample may be carry-over from other donors' samples. The chain's CDR3 is CAAGGYGYTF. The CDR3 region has the DNA TGTGCCGCGGGGGGCTATGGCTACACCTTC.